This T cell receptor beta chain was recovered during a study of T cells after yellow fever vaccination. General study findings and limits: FACS-sorted repertoires could harbor abundant contaminating bulk-population clonotypes. Re-detected after boosting: most primary clones, 95% to 98% of CD4 and roughly 88% of CD8.

TCRdb recomputed calls from the 5' RACE reads with MiXCR, one row per CDR3 protein. This table has 140,000 to 150,000 distinct CDR3 sequences, under 8% appearing once. Deletions cut 2 bases from V and 6 bases from J, with 11 bases between. There are 13 residues in the CDR3. Germline CDR1 and CDR2: SQVTM and ANQGSEA. This clonotype was detected ten times or more. What it recognizes is unknown. This TCR derives from a man aged 25-45 years who received the YFV17D yellow fever vaccine. This rearrangement joins TRBV29-1 to TRBJ2-1; D remains ambiguous. The material sequenced was CD4+ T cells sorted from PBMCs, taken 10 days after the yellow fever booster vaccination. This chain's CDR3 is CSVESSLPNEQFF. The CDR3 region has the DNA TGCAGCGTTGAATCATCCCTGCCCAATGAGCAGTTCTTC.